This passage covers 26 T cell receptor beta chains from one sample sequenced in a study of control samples from healthy donors and cancer patients. The data were produced by immunoSEQ multiplex PCR, yet TCRdb's version contains in-frame clones alone and is incomplete. The sample carries 150,000 to 200,000 clones, about nine tenths recorded once. Sequences were obtained from blood. These receptors were collected from a woman in her twenties or thirties in good health.

The gene calls are TRBV19 and TRBJ1-2; possible D gene TRBD1, 5 bases. Germline-derived CDR1 and CDR2 are LNHDA and SQIVND (reference sequence). V lost 3 bases, J lost 3 bases, and 11 bases lay in between. There are 14 residues in the CDR3. CDR3 in DNA: TGTGCCAGTAGTATCGGGGGTTCTCACTATGGCTACACCTTC. Its translation: CASSIGGSHYGYTF.

In nucleotides, the CDR3 is TGTGCCAGCAGCGCACTAGCGGGGGGCAACGAGCAGTACTTC. As protein: CASSALAGGNEQYF. This chain joins TRBV11-2 and TRBJ2-7; TRBD2 aligns across 12 bases. Germline loops: CDR1 SGHAT, CDR2 FQNNGV. V trimming: 5 bases; J trimming: 5 bases; junction bases outside the gene matches: 4. This CDR3 is 14 amino acids long. The complete variable domain, with remaining parts taken from reference TRBV11-2 and TRBJ2-7, reads EAGVAQSPRYKIIEKRQSVAFWCNPISGHATLYWYQQILGQGPKLLIQFQNNGVVDDSQLPKDRFSAERLKGVDSTLKIQPAKLEDSAVYLCASSALAGGNEQYFGPGTRLTVT.

This clone was counted once. The rearrangement links TRBV3-1 (or the pseudogene TRBV3-2) to TRBJ2-5; 8 nucleotides match TRBD1. This CDR3 has 14 amino acids. The ends lost 5 bases at V and 3 bases at J; junction bases unmatched: 5. Germline V CDR1 and CDR2: LGHDT, YNNKEL (reference sequence). The CDR3 DNA reads TGTGCCAGCAGCTACAGACAGGGGAAAGAGACCCAGTACTTC. Protein sequence: CASSYRQGKETQYF.

The chain combines TRBV3-1 (or the pseudogene TRBV3-2) with TRBJ2-5; TRBD2 might be the D (5 bases). CDR1 and CDR2 (germline): LGHDT, YNNKEL (reference sequence). V lost 1 base and J lost 3, with 9 bases in between. The CDR3 length is 14 residues. CDR3 region: CASSQGIGEETQYF. CDR3 sequence (DNA): TGTGCCAGCAGCCAAGGGATCGGGGAAGAGACCCAGTACTTC.

The chain has TRBV6-2 or TRBV6-3 and TRBJ1-5; D gene uncertain. The germline CDR1 and CDR2 sequences are MNHEY and SVGEGT. V lost 5 bases and J 5 bases, leaving 7 bases between the germline ends. The CDR3 extends over 12 amino acids. CDR3 amino acids: CASSPDYQPQHF. The CDR3 DNA is TGTGCCAGCAGTCCCGACTATCAGCCCCAGCATTTT.

The rearrangement links TRBV4-1 to TRBJ1-3; D might be TRBD1 (5 bases). V lost 1 base, J lost 3 bases, and 10 bases lay in between. The CDR3 is made up of 15 amino acids. Germline assignment: CDR1 MGHRA and CDR2 YSYEKL. This CDR3 is CASSQVLGVGNTIYF. The CDR3 coding sequence is TGCGCCAGCAGCCAAGTGCTAGGGGTTGGAAACACCATATATTTT.

The chain links TRBV19 to TRBJ1-6; the match to TRBD1 covers 9 bases. The CDR3 is made up of 19 amino acids. Germline CDR1 reads LNHDA; CDR2 reads SQIVND (reference sequence). With 4 bases clipped from V and 2 bases from J, the junction kept 12 bases outside the gene matches. The CDR3 loop is CASSNFGGQGRTYNSPLHF. CDR3 DNA sequence: TGTGCCAGTAGTAACTTTGGGGGACAGGGTCGCACCTATAATTCACCCCTCCACTTT.

This chain uses TRBV20-1 with TRBJ2-7; D not resolved. The CDR3 spans 13 residues. Looked up from germline, CDR1 is DFQATT and CDR2 is SNEGSKA (reference sequence). V was shortened by 3 bases and J by 1 base, with 10 bases between the two germline ends. This CDR3 reads CSASRTASYEQYF. As DNA, the CDR3 is TGCAGTGCTAGTCGAACGGCTTCCTACGAGCAGTACTTC.

This chain links TRBV7-3 with TRBJ2-1, with 9 bases lining up with TRBD1. Per germline, CDR1 SGHTA and CDR2 FQGTGA. The trim removed 3 bases at V and 7 bases at J, leaving 10 bases unmatched. The CDR3 is made up of 16 amino acids. The CDR3 DNA reads as TGTGCCAGCAGCTTCCGTCGGACAGGGGTCTGGAATGAGCAGTTCTTC. Amino acids: CASSFRRTGVWNEQFF.

The V call is TRBV2, the J call TRBJ1-3; D gene uncertain. The V gene's germline CDR1 is SNHLY and CDR2 FYNNEI. There are 16 residues in the CDR3. The V gene lost 4 bases and the J gene lost 0 bases, with 13 bases spanning the gap. The CDR3 loop is CASSGWSGYSGNTIYF. DNA for the CDR3: TGTGCCAGCAGTGGGTGGTCGGGGTACTCTGGAAACACCATATATTTT.

V gene TRBV4-2 combines with J gene TRBJ2-1; 12 nucleotides agree with TRBD2. V trimming: 0 bases; J trimming: 11 bases; junction bases outside the gene matches: 8. This CDR3 has 16 residues. CDR1 is LGHNA and CDR2 is YNFKEQ in the germline V gene. The CDR3 here is CASSQDLASGRAQQFF. The CDR3 nucleotides are TGTGCCAGCAGCCAAGATCTGGCTAGCGGGAGGGCCCAGCAGTTCTTC.

The genes are TRBV28 and TRBJ1-1; D uncertain. This CDR3 spans 12 amino acids. CDR1 and CDR2 (germline): MDHEN, SYDVKM. V was pared by 6 bases and J by 4 bases, with 9 bases between. The CDR3 DNA sequence: TGTGCCAGCAGGACATGGCTCACTGAAGCTTTCTTT. This gives the protein CASRTWLTEAFF.

The rearrangement links TRBV5-1 to TRBJ1-2, with 8 nucleotides matching TRBD1. Germline V gives CDR1 SGHRS, CDR2 YFSETQ. After removal of 4 bases from V and 6 bases from J, the junction contained 5 bases not matched to a gene. The CDR3 is made up of 13 amino acids. The CDR3, as DNA: TGCGCCAGCAGCCCGGACAGGGTGGATGGCTACACCTTC. Residues: CASSPDRVDGYTF. Full variable domain (rest looked up from reference TRBV5-1 and TRBJ1-2): KAGVTQTPRYLIKTRGQQVTLSCSPISGHRSVSWYQQTPGQGLQFLFEYFSETQRNKGNFPGRFSGRQFSNSRSEMNVSTLELGDSALYLCASSPDRVDGYTFGSGTRLTVV.

V gene TRBV7-7 combines with J gene TRBJ2-5; TRBD2 agrees at 9 bases. This CDR3 comprises 15 residues. Trimming removed 1 base from V and 5 bases from J; junction bases left unmatched: 5. Looked up from germline, CDR1 is SSHAT and CDR2 is FNYEAQ (reference sequence). The CDR3 reads CASSLGASGAETQYF. The CDR3 DNA sequence: TGTGCCAGCAGCTTAGGGGCTAGCGGGGCGGAGACCCAGTACTTC.

The DNA for the CDR3 is TGCAGCGTTGACATTGTGGGGACAGGACAAGAGACCCAGTACTTC. This encodes CSVDIVGTGQETQYF. The chain combines TRBV29-1 with TRBJ2-5, with TRBD1 matching 8 bases. V shed 3 bases, J shed 2 bases, and the junction held 8 bases outside the gene matches. Germline CDR1 reads SQVTM; CDR2 reads ANQGSEA. This CDR3 has 15 amino acids.

The chain carries TRBV13 and TRBJ2-1; D might be TRBD1 or TRBD2, each matching 5 bases. Looked up from germline, CDR1 is PRHDT and CDR2 is FYEKMQ (reference sequence). Between the trimmed V and J ends, which lost 5 bases and 9 bases, there was a span of 23 bases. CDR3 size: 16 residues. As DNA, the CDR3 is TGTGCCAGCAGCCATAGGGGCCTAGCTTTCTTTAGTGAGCAGTTCTTC. Amino acid sequence: CASSHRGLAFFSEQFF.

This clone was recorded only once. The V call is TRBV5-1, the J call TRBJ1-1, with D possibly TRBD1 on 6 matching bases. Germline V gives CDR1 SGHRS, CDR2 YFSETQ. V lost 5 bases and J lost 0, with 8 bases in between. This CDR3 has 13 residues. The CDR3: CASRDSMNTEAFF. The CDR3 DNA follows: TGCGCCAGCAGGGACAGCATGAACACTGAAGCTTTCTTT.

This chain links TRBV25-1 with TRBJ1-6, with TRBD1 matching 7 bases. Germline V gene lookup returns CDR1 MGHDK and CDR2 SYGVNS. CDR3 length equals 16 residues. V was clipped by 0 bases and J by 8 bases; unmatched bases: 7. The CDR3 DNA reads TGTGCCAGCAGTGAATATATTCGAGGGGGCGATTCACCCCTCCACTTT. Its translation: CASSEYIRGGDSPLHF. Supplemented by reference TRBV25-1 and TRBJ1-6, the full variable domain reads EADIYQTPRYLVIGTGKKITLECSQTMGHDKMYWYQQDPGMELHLIHYSYGVNSTEKGDLSSESTVSRIRTEHFPLTLESARPSHTSQYLCASSEYIRGGDSPLHFGNGTRLTVT.

In regard to this clone: The sample has other DNA sequences that encode this CDR3 too. The chain combines TRBV18 with TRBJ1-1; D is unclear. The CDR3 runs to 12 residues. V lost 3 bases to trimming and J lost 8 bases, with 10 bases between them. Germline CDR1 and CDR2: KGHSH and LQKENI. In DNA form, the CDR3 reads TGTGCCAGCTCACCTTTAGGTCAGGAAGCTTTCTTT. It yields the protein CASSPLGQEAFF.

The rearrangement joins TRBV5-1 to TRBJ2-7, with D maybe TRBD1 (6 bases). Trimming stripped 4 bases from V and 5 bases from J, with 13 bases between. Germline values: CDR1 SGHRS, CDR2 YFSETQ. This CDR3 spans 13 amino acids. CDR3 nucleotides: TGCGCCAGCAGCCCCGGGACAAGGGACGAGCAGTACTTC. Translating gives CASSPGTRDEQYF.

This clone came up once. The rearrangement uses TRBV4-3 and TRBJ2-7; D is possibly TRBD2 (5 bases). Trimming stripped 0 bases from V and 5 bases from J, with 11 bases between. Germline CDR1 is LGHNA and CDR2 is YSLEER. This CDR3 is 14 amino acids long. The chain's CDR3 is CASSQDPGSHEQYF. The CDR3 DNA follows: TGCGCCAGCAGCCAAGATCCGGGGTCCCACGAGCAGTACTTC.

This chain connects TRBV7-9 to TRBJ1-2; 9 bases fit TRBD1. The CDR3 spans 13 residues. Germline loops: CDR1 SEHNR, CDR2 FQNEAQ (reference sequence). The ends lost 6 bases at V and 6 bases at J; junction bases unmatched: 5. The CDR3 spells CASRSTGGHGYTF. DNA of the CDR3: TGTGCCAGCAGATCGACAGGGGGTCATGGCTACACCTTC.

The chain carries TRBV5-1 and TRBJ2-3; D perhaps matches TRBD1 (5 bases). There are 13 residues in the CDR3. CDR1 is SGHRS, CDR2 YFSETQ, per germline. Trimming pared 4 bases from V and 4 bases from J, leaving 10 bases between. In DNA, the CDR3 is TGCGCCAGCAGCCCCCAGGGCCCAGATACGCAGTATTTT. Residues: CASSPQGPDTQYF.

The chain links TRBV7-3 to TRBJ2-3; D unresolved. Germline CDR1 is SGHTA and CDR2 is FQGTGA. This CDR3 region has 13 residues. Trimming took 3 bases from V and 5 from J, leaving 9 bases between them. CDR3 DNA: TGTGCCAGCAGCTTTAGCATGGTAGATACGCAGTATTTT. Residues: CASSFSMVDTQYF.

The chain carries TRBV6-5 and TRBJ2-7, with TRBD1 matching over 10 bases. The ends lost 6 bases at V and 7 bases at J; junction bases unmatched: 6. The CDR3 has 13 amino acids. Germline V gene sequence: CDR1 MNHEY, CDR2 SVGAGI. This CDR3 reads CASRAGTGEEQYF. The CDR3 DNA sequence: TGTGCCAGCAGGGCCGGGACAGGGGAAGAGCAGTACTTC.

V is TRBV28 and J is TRBJ2-7; 10 nucleotides agree with TRBD1. Losses at the gene ends were 4 bases for V and 7 bases for J; bases not matched to a gene: 7. Germline-derived CDR1 and CDR2 are MDHEN and SYDVKM. This CDR3 is built from 14 residues. CDR3 protein: CASSSRQGAKEQYF. As DNA, the CDR3 is TGTGCCAGCAGTTCTCGACAGGGGGCGAAGGAGCAGTACTTC.